These 4 T cell receptor beta chains share one sample of origin, sequenced in a study of cytomegalovirus exposure and HLA in healthy donors. PCR was performed using 60 Vbeta and 13 Jbeta primers. The repertoire was sequenced with immunoSEQ multiplex PCR; TCRdb's copy has only in-frame clones and lacks some. The sample contains under 200,000 clones, about 85% of which appear only once. Sequenced input: PBMCs. Receptors originate from a man in his fifties or sixties in good health and CMV-seronegative.

V gene TRBV7-9 combines with J gene TRBJ2-3; weak D call: TRBD2 (6 bases). The CDR3 extends over 15 amino acids. V lost 2 bases to trimming and J lost 3 bases, with 12 bases between them. Germline CDR1 SEHNR, CDR2 FQNEAQ (reference sequence). The CDR3 sequence is CASSLFRAGTDTQYF. The CDR3 DNA is TGTGCCAGCAGCTTATTTCGGGCGGGGACAGATACGCAGTATTTT.

The rearrangement uses TRBV19 and TRBJ1-1, with 11 bases aligning to TRBD1. Unmatched junction bases numbered 2, after V lost 3 bases and J lost 5 bases. The CDR3 is 14 amino acids. CDR1 and CDR2 (germline): LNHDA, SQIVND (reference sequence). CDR3 loop: CASSIGTGGTEAFF. As DNA, the CDR3 is TGTGCCAGTAGTATCGGGACAGGGGGGACTGAAGCTTTCTTT.

This chain uses TRBV30 with TRBJ2-7; 10 bases map to TRBD1. CDR1 and CDR2 from the germline V gene are GTSNPN and SVGIG (reference sequence). The CDR3 spans 14 residues. V was clipped by 0 bases and J by 3 bases; unmatched bases: 2. The CDR3 DNA follows: TGTGCCTGGAGTGTGTGGGACAGGGGCTACGAGCAGTACTTC. Translated, it gives CAWSVWDRGYEQYF.

The rearrangement links TRBV7-2 to TRBJ2-3; TRBD2 agrees at 9 bases. After removal of 2 bases from V and 6 bases from J, the junction contained 6 bases not matched to a gene. The CDR3 is made up of 15 amino acids. CDR1 is SGHTA and CDR2 is FQGNSA in the germline V gene. The CDR3 region has the DNA TGTGCCAGCAGCTTATGGCGGGGGGGAAGGGATACGCAGTATTTT. This gives the protein CASSLWRGGRDTQYF.